The clone carrying this T cell receptor (beta chain) was seen a single time. Its specificity is not known. Libraries for TCR beta were made by quantitative 5'-RACE with molecular barcodes. TCRdb ran MiXCR on the 5' RACE reads and lists one entry per CDR3 protein. The sample includes approximately 400,000 distinct CDR3 sequences, about 15% of them seen just once. This sample stems from a study of CD8 T cells in ankylosing spondylitis. Regarding the study as a whole: Matched synovial fluid from ankylosing spondylitis patients was reported to be enriched for disease-linked clones. Seemingly characteristic of ankylosing spondylitis blood was a TCR beta motif consisting of fewer than 10 highly homologous variants. Earlier work had already found some motif variants in reactive arthritis synovial fluid and blood. With a CD8+ phenotype, disease-linked clones were relatively rare in peripheral blood.

CDR3 length: 12 residues. Trimming removed 0 bases at V and 10 bases at J, with 7 bases between. Per the germline V gene, CDR1 is SGHTA and CDR2 is FQGTGA. The chain uses TRBV7-3 and TRBJ2-1, with D hard to call. Sequenced sample: blood, either unsorted or a sorted T cell fraction (not recorded which). The TCR comes from a male donor with ankylosing spondylitis. The CDR3, as DNA: TGTGCCAGCAGCTTAACGTTCTCGGAGCAGTTCTTC. Translating it yields CASSLTFSEQFF.